One and the same sample provided the 10 T cell receptor beta chains below, sequenced in a study of shared clonotypes between healthy human individuals (dated by TCRdb to 2018 to 2020). CD8 naive samples were obtained by positive selection for CCR7 among CD45RO-negative cells, yielding a CD45RA+CCR7+ population from which TemRA cells were excluded. The method behind the library was the immunoSEQ multiplex PCR assay. Drawn from immuneACCESS, this table holds only the in-frame rearrangements with V and J called that TCRdb kept. Clones are partly lost; checked studies trace under half to an unresolved V gene and leave the rest unexplained. The sample records some 2 million clones, less than 95% of which are singletons. The top ten clonotypes cover 1% to 1.3% of the sample. The material sequenced was naive CD8+ T cells sorted from blood. What the cell subset or site label conveys for this sample: CD45RA+CCR7+. These receptors all stem from a man aged 18 to 29 in good health.

The CDR3 loop is CASSIDRASVGTDTQYF. In nucleotides, the CDR3 is TGTGCCAGTAGTATAGATCGCGCTAGCGTTGGCACAGATACGCAGTATTTT. The genes are TRBV19 and TRBJ2-3; D is perhaps TRBD2 (6 bases). Trimming took 0 bases from V and 1 from J, leaving 14 bases between them. Germline loops: CDR1 LNHDA, CDR2 SQIVND (reference sequence). This CDR3 comprises 17 residues.

V usage is TRBV9 and J usage is TRBJ2-5; 9 positions match TRBD2. The J segment lost 5 bases and the V segment lost 4 bases, leaving 6 bases of the junction unmatched. The CDR3 extends over 14 amino acids. Germline lookup yields CDR1 SGDLS and CDR2 YYNGEE. In DNA, the CDR3 is TGTGCCAGCAGCCAGCGGGAGGTGCAGGAGACCCAGTACTTC. Amino acids: CASSQREVQETQYF.

The chain combines TRBV19 with TRBJ2-5, with a tentative D call TRBD1 (7 bases). With the DNA end fitting TRBJ2-7 better, the J assignment may be wrong. CDR3 size: 14 residues. Germline V CDR1 and CDR2: LNHDA, SQIVND (reference sequence). CDR3 sequence reads: CASSIAGGSYEQYF. The CDR3, as DNA: TGTGCCAGTAGTATTGCAGGGGGGTCCTACGAGCAGTACTTC.

This clone was picked up one time. The chain has TRBV6-1 and TRBJ2-5; 8 bases line up with TRBD2. CDR3 length equals 18 residues. Germline V gene lookup returns CDR1 MNHNS and CDR2 SASEGT. V shed 2 bases, J shed 1 base, and the junction held 12 bases outside the gene matches. CDR3 sequence reads: CASSETLFFSGAQETQYF. CDR3 bases: TGTGCCAGCAGTGAAACACTCTTTTTTAGCGGGGCCCAAGAGACCCAGTACTTC.

This chain uses TRBV6-1 with TRBJ2-3, with D unresolved. The CDR3 runs 12 residues. The germline CDR1 and CDR2 sequences are MNHNS and SASEGT. Trimming stripped 7 bases from V and 5 bases from J, with 10 bases between. The CDR3: CASTGIQDTQYF. CDR3 DNA: TGTGCCAGCACCGGAATCCAAGATACGCAGTATTTT.

The gene calls are TRBV5-5 and TRBJ2-7, with 10 bases matching TRBD1. Germline values: CDR1 SGHKS, CDR2 YYEKEE (reference sequence). After removal of 5 bases from V and 1 base from J, the junction contained 6 bases not matched to a gene. The CDR3 has 15 residues. The CDR3 sequence: CASRFRGQGSYEQYF. DNA of the CDR3: TGTGCCAGCAGGTTTAGGGGACAGGGGTCCTACGAGCAGTACTTC.

The chain recombines TRBV28 with TRBJ2-7; no firm D call. Trimming removed 7 bases at V and 3 bases at J, with 16 bases between. This CDR3 has 14 residues. Germline CDR1 reads MDHEN; CDR2 reads SYDVKM. CDR3 coding DNA: TGTGCCAGCAAGGCCCAACAGCCGAGCTACGAGCAGTACTTC. Amino acids: CASKAQQPSYEQYF.

The J gene is TRBJ2-1, the V gene TRBV11-2; 9 positions match TRBD1. The V gene end was trimmed by 6 bases and the J gene end by 10 bases; junction bases not matched to a gene: 13. Germline CDR1 reads SGHAT; CDR2 reads FQNNGV. There are 15 residues in the CDR3. DNA of the CDR3: TGTGCCAGCAGGGGCATTGGGACAGGGCAGGACGAGCAGTTCTTC. Amino acids: CASRGIGTGQDEQFF. Full variable domain (outside the CDR3, taken from reference TRBV11-2 and TRBJ2-1): EAGVAQSPRYKIIEKRQSVAFWCNPISGHATLYWYQQILGQGPKLLIQFQNNGVVDDSQLPKDRFSAERLKGVDSTLKIQPAKLEDSAVYLCASRGIGTGQDEQFFGPGTRLTVL.

To note about this clone: The sample carries other DNA sequences with the same CDR3. The rearrangement joins TRBV6-5 to TRBJ2-7; the D gene could be TRBD1 or TRBD2 (5 bases each). With 2 bases removed from V and 4 bases from J, the gap between germline ends came to 9 bases. Germline-derived CDR1 and CDR2 are MNHEY and SVGAGI. CDR3 length equals 13 residues. The chain's CDR3 is CASSYGAGYEQYF. In nucleotides, the CDR3 is TGTGCCAGCAGTTACGGGGCGGGTTACGAGCAGTACTTC.

This chain joins TRBV4-1 and TRBJ2-5; TRBD2 matches 12 bases. The V and J ends lost 0 bases and 5 bases, in that order; junction bases with no gene match: 4. In germline, CDR1 is MGHRA, CDR2 YSYEKL. This CDR3 has 16 residues. The CDR3 sequence is CASSQDASGRGETQYF. The CDR3 DNA sequence: TGCGCCAGCAGCCAAGATGCTAGCGGGAGGGGTGAGACCCAGTACTTC.